This T cell receptor (beta chain) emerged from a study of Ad26.COV2.S vaccination and SARS-CoV-2 variants. About the study: Intramuscular Ad26.COV2.S doses were given once or twice, 56 days apart.

Here immunoSEQ multiplex PCR was the method, and the copy in TCRdb shows in-frame clones only, minus some. The data show roughly 700,000 clones, 70% to 90% seen once. The CDR3 covers 20 residues. CDR1 is MNHEY, CDR2 SMNVEV, per germline (reference sequence). The trim removed 5 bases at V and 0 bases at J, leaving 10 bases unmatched. The treatment: approximately 18 received Ad26.COV2.S at low or high dose, single or two shots; 5 received placebo; per-sample allocation not given. All samples were drawn on day 63, counting from the first vaccine or placebo injection. The donor's status was that of an adult aged 18-55 years in Boston.

The chain links TRBV27 to TRBJ2-4, with TRBD2 identical over 16 bases. This material consisted of peripheral blood, taken in a trial of Ad26.COV2.S vaccine versus placebo. The receptor comes from a person aged 18-65 years who received the Ad26.COV2.S COVID-19 vaccine or a placebo. Here the CDR3 DNA reads TGTGCCAGCAGTGCAATGCCGGGACTAGCGGGAGGGGGAGCCAAAAACATTCAGTACTTC. It is translated as CASSAMPGLAGGGAKNIQYF.